These T cell receptor beta chains were read from a single sample in a study of blood T cell dynamics during melanoma immunotherapy. The table came from immunoSEQ multiplex PCR; TCRdb's copy has only in-frame clones and leaves some out. The data contain 25,000 to 35,000 clones, approximately 80% of them singletons. This material consisted of blood, taken from a patient treated with checkpoint blockade. All receptors come from a human donor with melanoma. Each CDR3 is given with its conserved first and last residue. The D gene is left open where the match is weak. Clone size is shown for a subset of rows, as once, few, many or a class of expanded clone.

clone size,D gene,J gene,V gene,CDR3 DNA,CDR3 protein
NA,NA,TRBJ1-3,TRBV6-5,TGTGCCAGCAATGGGACATCTAGAAAGGCCTATTTT,CASNGTSRKAYF
NA,TRBD1,TRBJ1-2,TRBV27,TGTGCCAGCAGTTTATCGAACAGGGGGTCCTATGGCTACACCTTC,CASSLSNRGSYGYTF
NA,NA,TRBJ2-5,TRBV2,TGTGCCAGCAGTGACTTAGCGGTCCAAGAGACCCAGTACTTC,CASSDLAVQETQYF
NA,TRBD1,TRBJ2-7,TRBV7-2,TGTGCCAGCAGCCGAAACAGGGGCGGCGAGCAGTACTTC,CASSRNRGGEQYF
NA,TRBD1,TRBJ1-5,TRBV6-6,TGTGCCGCAGGTTGGGGACAGGGATCGGGGCAGCCCCAGCATTTT,CAAGWGQGSGQPQHF
NA,TRBD1,TRBJ1-5,TRBV29-1,TGCAGCGTTGGACAGGGTGGTAGCAATCAGCCCCAGCATTTT,CSVGQGGSNQPQHF
NA,NA,TRBJ1-4,TRBV9,TGTGCCAGCAGCGTAGTGGCAGGGGATGAAAAACTGTTTTTT,CASSVVAGDEKLFF
NA,NA,TRBJ2-1,TRBV7-6,TGTGCCAGCAGCTCCCCGGGACCCCCCAGGAAGTTCTTC,CASSSPGPPRKFF
few,NA,TRBJ1-1,TRBV5-6,TGTGCCAGCACCCGGACGAACACTGAAGCTTTCTTT,CASTRTNTEAFF
NA,NA,TRBJ2-4,TRBV2,TGTGCCAGCAGTGAAACCGGGGGTGGGAACATTCAGTACTTC,CASSETGGGNIQYF
NA,TRBD1,TRBJ1-3,TRBV10-1,TGCGCCAGCAGTGAGTCCTGGGACAGGGGGCGACTGTCTGGAAACACCATATATTTT,CASSESWDRGRLSGNTIYF
NA,NA,TRBJ2-7,TRBV6-5,TGTGCCAGCAGTTACTCGGCAAGATACGAGCAGTACTTC,CASSYSARYEQYF
NA,NA,TRBJ1-6,TRBV28,TGTGCCAGCAGTCTACTGGCCGGGACGGCGCACTCACCCCTCCACTTT,CASSLLAGTAHSPLHF
NA,NA,TRBJ1-1,TRBV29-1,TGCAGCGTTCGGGGGAAATCTGAAGCTTTCTTT,CSVRGKSEAFF
medium-sized,NA,TRBJ1-5,TRBV2,TGTGCCAGCAGAATGCAGGGGAGCAATCAGCCCCAGCATTTT,CASRMQGSNQPQHF
few,NA,TRBJ1-2,TRBV6-1,TGTGCCAGCAGTGATAGGGGCTACACCTTC,CASSDRGYTF
NA,NA,TRBJ2-1,TRBV11-2,TGTGCCAGCAGCTTAACCCAGGGTTGGAACAATGAGCAGTTCTTC,CASSLTQGWNNEQFF
once,NA,TRBJ2-7,TRBV6-5,TGTGCCAGCAGTTACTCGGGACAACGCGCCTACGAGCAGTACTTC,CASSYSGQRAYEQYF
once,TRBD2,TRBJ2-1,TRBV29-1,TGCAGCGTTCGGACTAGAAAACTTGAGCAGTTCTTC,CSVRTRKLEQFF
NA,NA,TRBJ1-1,TRBV19,TGTGCCAGTAGTATCACTCGGGGCGGCACTGAAGCTTTCTTT,CASSITRGGTEAFF
NA,NA,TRBJ2-2,TRBV7-3,TGTGCCAGCGGACACTACGGGGTTGGGGCCACCGGGGAGCTGTTTTTT,CASGHYGVGATGELFF
NA,TRBD2,TRBJ2-5,TRBV6-1,TGTGCCAGCAGTGAATCGACAGCCCCGGGGGGGACCCAGTACTTC,CASSESTAPGGTQYF
NA,NA,TRBJ2-2,TRBV5-1,TGCGCCAGCAGCACAGGACAGAACACCGGGGAGCTGTTTTTT,CASSTGQNTGELFF
NA,NA,TRBJ1-2,TRBV7-6,TGTGCCAGCAGCTTGGGCAATGGCTACACCTTC,CASSLGNGYTF
NA,NA,TRBJ1-6,TRBV9,TGTGCCAGCAGCGTAGGAGGGGATGGGAATTCACCCCTCCACTTT,CASSVGGDGNSPLHF
NA,TRBD2,TRBJ2-5,TRBV6-6,TGTGCCAGCAGCTTTGGGACTAGCGGTTTCCAAGAGACCCAGTACTTC,CASSFGTSGFQETQYF
NA,TRBD1,TRBJ1-2,TRBV6-1,TGTGCCAGCAGCCCAGACAGGGACTATGGCTACACCTTC,CASSPDRDYGYTF
NA,TRBD1,TRBJ2-2,TRBV19,TGTGCCAGTAGTACCCTCCGGACAGGGCCCACCGGGGAGCTGTTTTTT,CASSTLRTGPTGELFF
NA,TRBD1,TRBJ1-5,TRBV7-6,TGTGCCAGCAGCCTATTTCAAAACGGAGGGACAGATAATCAGCCCCAGCATTTT,CASSLFQNGGTDNQPQHF
NA,NA,TRBJ1-2,TRBV27,TGTGCCAGCAGTTTCTCAGGCTCTAACTATGGCTACACCTTC,CASSFSGSNYGYTF
NA,NA,TRBJ1-2,TRBV6-1,TGTGCCAGCAGTGAAGCCCAGGGGTTAAACTATGGCTACACCTTC,CASSEAQGLNYGYTF
NA,TRBD1,TRBJ2-2,TRBV5-1,TGCGCCAGCAGCCCTCCAACAGGGGCTAACACCGGGGAGCTGTTTTTT,CASSPPTGANTGELFF
NA,NA,TRBJ2-1,TRBV19,TGTGCCAGTAAGGAGGATCGGGGATTTGACTACAATGAGCAGTTCTTC,CASKEDRGFDYNEQFF
NA,NA,TRBJ2-2,TRBV19,TGTGCCAGTAGATTGGACACGTTCACCGGGGAGCTGTTTTTT,CASRLDTFTGELFF
NA,NA,TRBJ1-2,TRBV19,TGTGCCAGTAGGACCAGAAACGTAGGCTACACCTTC,CASRTRNVGYTF
NA,NA,TRBJ1-4,TRBV6-5,TGTGCCAGCAGCCCCGGGGCCCGATGGGGGGAAAAACTGTTTTTT,CASSPGARWGEKLFF
once,NA,TRBJ2-3,TRBV7-2,TGTGCCAGCAGCTTAGGGTCGGGAGATACGCAGTATTTT,CASSLGSGDTQYF
NA,TRBD2,TRBJ2-1,TRBV19,TGTGCCAGTAGCCTTGGTAGCGTTCGGACTAGCACAGGCAATGAGCAGTTCTTC,CASSLGSVRTSTGNEQFF
NA,TRBD1,TRBJ1-1,TRBV6-4,TGTGCCAGCAGACCCGACAGGGTGAACACTGAAGCTTTCTTT,CASRPDRVNTEAFF
NA,NA,TRBJ1-1,TRBV7-2,TGTGCCAGCAGCCCGTACACAACCACTGAAGCTTTCTTT,CASSPYTTTEAFF
NA,NA,TRBJ1-5,TRBV6-1,TGTGCCAGCAGTGAAGCGATCCAGCCCCAGCATTTT,CASSEAIQPQHF
NA,TRBD1,TRBJ2-4,TRBV5-4,TGTGCCAGCAGCGCAGGGACAGGGAGGGACATTCAGTACTTC,CASSAGTGRDIQYF
NA,TRBD2,TRBJ2-1,TRBV5-1,TGCGCCAGCAGCTTGGGGGACTACCACAACAATGAGCAGTTCTTC,CASSLGDYHNNEQFF
NA,TRBD1,TRBJ1-2,TRBV7-8,TGTGCCAGCAGCATAGTCCAGGGGGCAGGCTATGGCTACACCTTC,CASSIVQGAGYGYTF
NA,TRBD1,TRBJ1-3,TRBV19,TGTGCCAGAGATATCCCCCCCGGACAGGGGAAACTTAACGCTGGAAACACCATATATTTT,CARDIPPGQGKLNAGNTIYF
NA,TRBD2,TRBJ2-1,TRBV28,TGTGCCAGCAGTTTATCCGCTAGCGGGAGCAATGAGCAGTTCTTC,CASSLSASGSNEQFF
NA,TRBD2,TRBJ2-5,TRBV2,TGTGCCAGCAGTGGACTAGCGAATCAAGAGACCCAGTACTTC,CASSGLANQETQYF
NA,NA,TRBJ2-3,TRBV10-2,TGCGCCAGCAGTGTGTCTCTGGCGGATACGCAGTATTTT,CASSVSLADTQYF
NA,TRBD2,TRBJ2-7,TRBV2,TGTGCCAGCAGTGAAGGGTTGCTCCGTAGCGGGGGCGTGTACGAGCAGTACTTC,CASSEGLLRSGGVYEQYF
once,TRBD1,TRBJ2-2,TRBV5-4,TGTGCCAGCAGCTCAACAACAGGGGATATTCGCGGGGAGCTGTTTTTT,CASSSTTGDIRGELFF
NA,NA,TRBJ1-2,TRBV19,TGTGCCAGTAGGGCAGGGAACTATGGCTACACCTTC,CASRAGNYGYTF
NA,TRBD1,TRBJ1-2,TRBV29-1,TGCAGCGTCGGACAGGGACCTAACTATGGCTACACCTTC,CSVGQGPNYGYTF
few,NA,TRBJ1-1,TRBV5-1,TGCGCCAGCAGGGGGGAAGGGAACACTGAAGCTTTCTTT,CASRGEGNTEAFF
NA,TRBD2,TRBJ2-5,TRBV7-9,TGTGCCAGCAGCTTGGGACTAGGTGTTAGCCACGAGACCCAGTACTTC,CASSLGLGVSHETQYF
NA,TRBD2,TRBJ2-7,TRBV29-1,TGCAGCGTTGCGGGGGGGCCACGAAACTACGAGCAGTACTTC,CSVAGGPRNYEQYF
NA,NA,TRBJ1-1,TRBV6-6,TGTGCCAGCAGTTCTAGGACAGCAAACACTGAAGCTTTCTTT,CASSSRTANTEAFF
NA,NA,TRBJ2-3,TRBV30,TGTGCCTGGGCCGGGGGCACAGATACGCAGTATTTT,CAWAGGTDTQYF
NA,NA,TRBJ1-3,TRBV19,TGTGCCAGTAGTATCGACGGGAGCTCTGGAAACACCATATATTTT,CASSIDGSSGNTIYF
NA,NA,TRBJ2-7,TRBV7-6,TGTGCCAGCAGCCCAATTACCCAACAGGGTCTGATGTACGAGCAGTACTTC,CASSPITQQGLMYEQYF